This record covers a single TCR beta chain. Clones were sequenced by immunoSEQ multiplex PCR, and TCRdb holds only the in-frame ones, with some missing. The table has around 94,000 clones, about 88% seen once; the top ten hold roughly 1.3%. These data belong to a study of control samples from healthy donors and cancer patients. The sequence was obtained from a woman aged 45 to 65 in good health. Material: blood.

This chain's CDR3 is CATSKSSRDPLVGYTF. The CDR3 DNA is TGTGCCACCAGCAAGTCCTCCCGGGACCCCCTTGTGGGCTACACCTTC. This sequence joins TRBV15 and TRBJ1-2; the D gene is possibly TRBD1 (5 bases). Trimming took off 4 bases at V and 8 bases at J, with 23 bases between the two ends. Germline V gene lookup returns CDR1 LNHNV and CDR2 YYDKDF (reference sequence). CDR3 size: 16 residues.